This T cell receptor (beta chain) was recovered during a study of blood T cell repertoires in COVID-19. Study background: COVID-19 samples collected from the United States, Italy and Spain covered acute and convalescent phases. Sources were T cells, B-cell-depleted T cells, or PBMCs; the material itself was cDNA or gDNA.

The CDR3 extends over 14 amino acids. The germline V gene has CDR1 MNHEY and CDR2 SVGAGI. The V gene end was trimmed by 7 bases and the J gene end by 4 bases; junction bases not matched to a gene: 8. Measured with immunoSEQ multiplex PCR; TCRdb has only the in-frame clones, and not every one. The sample includes around 150,000 clones, 84% seen only once; the top ten take over 5%. The sequenced sample consisted of peripheral blood. The genes are TRBV6-5 and TRBJ2-5; 8 positions match TRBD2. This TCR came from a human donor in a cohort sampled during active COVID-19. The CDR3 reads CASNPGTSLETQYF. DNA for the CDR3: TGTGCCAGCAACCCCGGGACTAGTTTAGAGACCCAGTACTTC.